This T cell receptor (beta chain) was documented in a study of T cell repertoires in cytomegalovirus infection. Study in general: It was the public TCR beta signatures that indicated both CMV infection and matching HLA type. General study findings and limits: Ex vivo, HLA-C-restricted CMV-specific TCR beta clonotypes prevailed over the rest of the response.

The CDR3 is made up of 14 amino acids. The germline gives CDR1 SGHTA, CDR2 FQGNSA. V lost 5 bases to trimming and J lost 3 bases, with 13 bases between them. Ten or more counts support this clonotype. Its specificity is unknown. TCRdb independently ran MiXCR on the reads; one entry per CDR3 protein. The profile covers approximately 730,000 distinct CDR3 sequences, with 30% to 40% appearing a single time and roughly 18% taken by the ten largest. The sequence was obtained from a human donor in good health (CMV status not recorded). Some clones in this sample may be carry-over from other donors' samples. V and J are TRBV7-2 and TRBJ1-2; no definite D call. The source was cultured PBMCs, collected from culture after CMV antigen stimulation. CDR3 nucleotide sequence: TGTGCCAGCAGCATAGAGGGAGGGTACTATGGCTACACCTTC. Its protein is CASSIEGGYYGYTF. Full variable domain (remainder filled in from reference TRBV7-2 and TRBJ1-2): GAGVSQSPSNKVTEKGKDVELRCDPISGHTALYWYRQSLGQGLEFLIYFQGNSAPDKSGLPSDRFSAERTGGSVSTLTIQRTQQEDSAVYLCASSIEGGYYGYTFGSGTRLTVV.